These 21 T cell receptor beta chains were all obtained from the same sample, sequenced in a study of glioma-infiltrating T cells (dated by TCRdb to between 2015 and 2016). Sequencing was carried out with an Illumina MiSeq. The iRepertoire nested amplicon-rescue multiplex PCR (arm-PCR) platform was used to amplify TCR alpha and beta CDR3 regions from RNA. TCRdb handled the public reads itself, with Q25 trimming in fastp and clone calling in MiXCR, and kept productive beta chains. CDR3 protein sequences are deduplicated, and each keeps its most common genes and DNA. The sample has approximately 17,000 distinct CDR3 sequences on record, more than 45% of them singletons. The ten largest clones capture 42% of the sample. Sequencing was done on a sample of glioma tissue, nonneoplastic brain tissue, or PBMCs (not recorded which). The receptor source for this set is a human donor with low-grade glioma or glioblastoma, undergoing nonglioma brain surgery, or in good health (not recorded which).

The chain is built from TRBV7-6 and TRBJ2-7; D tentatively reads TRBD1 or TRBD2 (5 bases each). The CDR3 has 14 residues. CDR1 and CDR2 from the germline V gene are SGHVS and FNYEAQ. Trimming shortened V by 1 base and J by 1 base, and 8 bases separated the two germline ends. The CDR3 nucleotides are TGTGCCAGCAGCTTAGGAGGGGATTCCTACGAGCAGTACTTC. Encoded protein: CASSLGGDSYEQYF.

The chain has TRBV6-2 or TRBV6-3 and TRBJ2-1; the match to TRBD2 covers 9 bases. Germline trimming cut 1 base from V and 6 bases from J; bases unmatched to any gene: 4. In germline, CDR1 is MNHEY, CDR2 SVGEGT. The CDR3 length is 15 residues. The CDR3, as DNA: TGTGCCAGCAGTTACTTTCTAGCGGGGACCAATGAGCAGTTCTTC. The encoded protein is CASSYFLAGTNEQFF.

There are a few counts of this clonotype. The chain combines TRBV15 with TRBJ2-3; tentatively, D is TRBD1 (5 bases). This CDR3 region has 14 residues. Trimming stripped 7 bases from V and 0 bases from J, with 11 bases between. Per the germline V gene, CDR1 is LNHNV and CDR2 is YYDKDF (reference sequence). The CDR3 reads CATTPDTSTDTQYF. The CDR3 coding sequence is TGTGCCACCACCCCGGACACTAGCACAGATACGCAGTATTTT.

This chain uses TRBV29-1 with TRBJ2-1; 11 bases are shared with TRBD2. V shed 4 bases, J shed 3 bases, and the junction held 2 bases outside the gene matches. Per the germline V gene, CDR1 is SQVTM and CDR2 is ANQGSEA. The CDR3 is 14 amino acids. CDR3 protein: CSVVTSGVYNEQFF. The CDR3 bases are TGCAGCGTTGTGACTAGCGGGGTCTACAATGAGCAGTTCTTC.

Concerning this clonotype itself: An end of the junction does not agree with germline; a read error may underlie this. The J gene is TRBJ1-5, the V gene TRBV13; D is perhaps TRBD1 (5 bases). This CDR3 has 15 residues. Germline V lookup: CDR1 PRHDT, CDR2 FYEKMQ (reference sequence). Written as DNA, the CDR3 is TGTGCCAGCAGCTCCGGCAGAGGGGAAGGTCAGCCCAAGCATTTT. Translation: CASSSGRGEGQPKHF.

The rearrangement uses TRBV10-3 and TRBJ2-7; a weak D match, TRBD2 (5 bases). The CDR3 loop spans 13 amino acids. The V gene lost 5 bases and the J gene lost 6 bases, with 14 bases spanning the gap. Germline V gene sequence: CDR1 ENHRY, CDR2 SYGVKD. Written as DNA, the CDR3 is TGTGCCATCAGTCAACTTGACTACTCCGAGCAGTACTTC. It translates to CAISQLDYSEQYF.

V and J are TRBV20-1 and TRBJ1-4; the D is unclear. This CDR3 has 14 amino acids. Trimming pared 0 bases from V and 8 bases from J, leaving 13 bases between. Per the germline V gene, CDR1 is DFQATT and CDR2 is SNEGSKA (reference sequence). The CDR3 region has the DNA TGCAGTGCTAGAGATAGGGAAGGGCGGGAAAAACTGTTTTTT. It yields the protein CSARDREGREKLFF.

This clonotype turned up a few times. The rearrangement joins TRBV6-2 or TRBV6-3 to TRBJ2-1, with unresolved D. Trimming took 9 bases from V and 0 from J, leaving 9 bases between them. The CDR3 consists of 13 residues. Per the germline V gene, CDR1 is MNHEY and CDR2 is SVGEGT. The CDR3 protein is CASKLSSYNEQFF. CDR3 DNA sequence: TGTGCCAGTAAGCTGAGCTCCTACAATGAGCAGTTCTTC.

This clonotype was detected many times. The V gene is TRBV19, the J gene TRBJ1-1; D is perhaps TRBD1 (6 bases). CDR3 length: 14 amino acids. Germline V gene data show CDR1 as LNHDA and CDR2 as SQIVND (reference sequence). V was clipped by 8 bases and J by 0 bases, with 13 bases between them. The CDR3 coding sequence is TGTGCCAGTGATACAGGGAAGATGAACACTGAAGCTTTCTTT. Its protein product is CASDTGKMNTEAFF. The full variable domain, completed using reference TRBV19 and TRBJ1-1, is DGGITQSPKYLFRKEGQNVTLSCEQNLNHDAMYWYRQDPGQGLRLIYYSQIVNDFQKGDIAEGYSVSREKKESFPLTVTSAQKNPTAFYLCASDTGKMNTEAFFGQGTRLTVV.

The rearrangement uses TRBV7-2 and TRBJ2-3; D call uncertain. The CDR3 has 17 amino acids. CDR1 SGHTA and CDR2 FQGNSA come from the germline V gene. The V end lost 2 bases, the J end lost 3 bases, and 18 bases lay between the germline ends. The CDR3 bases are TGTGCCAGCAGCTTAAATCCTTCCGGGTACCTAACAGATACGCAGTATTTT. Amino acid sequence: CASSLNPSGYLTDTQYF.

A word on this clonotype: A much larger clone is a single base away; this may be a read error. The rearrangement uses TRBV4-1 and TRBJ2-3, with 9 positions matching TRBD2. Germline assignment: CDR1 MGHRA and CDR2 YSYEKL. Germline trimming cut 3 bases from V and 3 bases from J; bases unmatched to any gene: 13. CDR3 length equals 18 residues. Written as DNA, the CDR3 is TGCGCCAGCAGCCAGACCCTTGGACTAGCGAGAGGGACAGATACGCAGTATTTT. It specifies CASSQTLGLARGTDTQYF.

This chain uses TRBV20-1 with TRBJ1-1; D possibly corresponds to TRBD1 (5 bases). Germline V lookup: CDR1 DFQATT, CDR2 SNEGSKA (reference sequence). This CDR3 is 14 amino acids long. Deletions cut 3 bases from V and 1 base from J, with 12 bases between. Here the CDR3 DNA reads TGCAGTGCTAGGGGGGGGAATTGGAACACTGAAGCTTTCTTT. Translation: CSARGGNWNTEAFF.

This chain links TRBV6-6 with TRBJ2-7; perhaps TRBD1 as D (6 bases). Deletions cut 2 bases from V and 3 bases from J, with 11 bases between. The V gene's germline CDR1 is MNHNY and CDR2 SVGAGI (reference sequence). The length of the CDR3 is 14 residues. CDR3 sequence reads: CASSYRDINYEQYF. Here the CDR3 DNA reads TGTGCCAGCAGTTACCGGGACATCAACTACGAGCAGTACTTC.

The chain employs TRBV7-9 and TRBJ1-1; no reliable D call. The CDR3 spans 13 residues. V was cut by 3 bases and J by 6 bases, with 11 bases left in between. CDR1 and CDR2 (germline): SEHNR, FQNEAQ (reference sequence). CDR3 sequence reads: CASSFTAESEAFF. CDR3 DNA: TGTGCCAGCAGCTTTACTGCCGAGTCTGAAGCTTTCTTT.

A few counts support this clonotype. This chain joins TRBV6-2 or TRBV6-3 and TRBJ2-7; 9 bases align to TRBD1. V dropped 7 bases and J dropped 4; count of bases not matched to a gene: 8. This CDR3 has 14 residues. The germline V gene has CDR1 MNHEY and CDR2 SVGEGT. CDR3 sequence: CASTPQGAKYEQYF. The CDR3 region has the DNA TGTGCCAGCACCCCACAGGGGGCTAAATACGAGCAGTACTTC.

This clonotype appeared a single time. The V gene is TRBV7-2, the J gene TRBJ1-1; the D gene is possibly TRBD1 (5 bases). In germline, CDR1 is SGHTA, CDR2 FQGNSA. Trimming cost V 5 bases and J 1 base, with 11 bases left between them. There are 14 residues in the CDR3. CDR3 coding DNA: TGTGCCAGCAGCCGGGGCTCCCCGAACACTGAAGCTTTCTTT. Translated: CASSRGSPNTEAFF. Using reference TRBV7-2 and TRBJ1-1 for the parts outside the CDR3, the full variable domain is GAGVSQSPSNKVTEKGKDVELRCDPISGHTALYWYRQSLGQGLEFLIYFQGNSAPDKSGLPSDRFSAERTGGSVSTLTIQRTQQEDSAVYLCASSRGSPNTEAFFGQGTRLTVV.

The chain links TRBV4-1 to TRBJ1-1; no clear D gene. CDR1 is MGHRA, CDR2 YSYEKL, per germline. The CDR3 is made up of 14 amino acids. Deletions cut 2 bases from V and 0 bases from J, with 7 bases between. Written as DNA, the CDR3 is TGCGCCAGCAGCCAAAGGACCCTGAACACTGAAGCTTTCTTT. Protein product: CASSQRTLNTEAFF.

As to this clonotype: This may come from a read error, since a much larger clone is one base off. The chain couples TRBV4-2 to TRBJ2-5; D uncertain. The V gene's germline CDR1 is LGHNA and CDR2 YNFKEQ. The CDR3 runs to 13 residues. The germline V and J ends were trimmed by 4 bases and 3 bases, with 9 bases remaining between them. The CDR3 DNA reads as TGTGCCAGCAGCCGCAAAGCTAAAGAGACCCAGTACTTC. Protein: CASSRKAKETQYF.

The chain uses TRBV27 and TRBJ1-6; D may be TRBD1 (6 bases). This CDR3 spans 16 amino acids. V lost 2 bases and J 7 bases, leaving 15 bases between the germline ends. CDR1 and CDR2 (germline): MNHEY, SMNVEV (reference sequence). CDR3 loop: CASSLILWQGNSPLHF. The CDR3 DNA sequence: TGTGCCAGCAGTTTAATACTTTGGCAGGGGAATTCACCCCTCCACTTT.

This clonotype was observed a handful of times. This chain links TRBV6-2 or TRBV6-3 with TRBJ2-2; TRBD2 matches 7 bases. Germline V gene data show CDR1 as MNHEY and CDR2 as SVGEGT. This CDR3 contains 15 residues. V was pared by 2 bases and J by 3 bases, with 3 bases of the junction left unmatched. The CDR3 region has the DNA TGTGCCAGCAGTTACGGGACTACCTACACCGGGGAGCTGTTTTTT. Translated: CASSYGTTYTGELFF.

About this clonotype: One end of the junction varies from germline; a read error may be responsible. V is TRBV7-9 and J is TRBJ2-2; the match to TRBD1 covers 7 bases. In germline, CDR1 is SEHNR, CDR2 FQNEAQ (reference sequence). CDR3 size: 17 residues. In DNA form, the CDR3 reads TGTGCCAGCAGATCCCCCCCCACAGGGGTACCAACCGGGGAGATGTTTTTT. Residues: CASRSPPTGVPTGEMFF.